The T cell receptor beta chain under discussion was sequenced for a study of vaccination and CD4 T cells after COVID-19. Losses at the gene ends were 2 bases for V and 0 bases for J; bases not matched to a gene: 13. The CDR3 contains 20 residues. Looked up from germline, CDR1 is SGHTA and CDR2 is FQGTGA. Note on this clonotype: Antigen unknown.

Once obtained from cultured CD4+ T cells, the DNA was sequenced using the Oncomine TCR Beta short-read assay. TCRdb ran MiXCR on the PCR reads and lists one entry per CDR3 protein. This table has about 13,000 distinct CDR3 sequences, roughly 50% appearing once. Documented treatment: roughly 10-day PBMC culture with coronavirus spike peptide pools or control peptides (ViraFEST assay). Via ViraFEST, peptide pools expanded antigen-specific T cells before TCR sequencing. The chain combines TRBV7-3 with TRBJ1-5; 10 positions agree with TRBD1. The sample was CD4+ T cells from blood, cultured in vitro. The clonotype was recovered from a human donor who had recovered from COVID-19. The CDR3 DNA reads as TGTGCCAGCAGCTTAGGGTACCGGACAGGGGGAGACTATAGCAATCAGCCCCAGCATTTT. Translated, it gives CASSLGYRTGGDYSNQPQHF.